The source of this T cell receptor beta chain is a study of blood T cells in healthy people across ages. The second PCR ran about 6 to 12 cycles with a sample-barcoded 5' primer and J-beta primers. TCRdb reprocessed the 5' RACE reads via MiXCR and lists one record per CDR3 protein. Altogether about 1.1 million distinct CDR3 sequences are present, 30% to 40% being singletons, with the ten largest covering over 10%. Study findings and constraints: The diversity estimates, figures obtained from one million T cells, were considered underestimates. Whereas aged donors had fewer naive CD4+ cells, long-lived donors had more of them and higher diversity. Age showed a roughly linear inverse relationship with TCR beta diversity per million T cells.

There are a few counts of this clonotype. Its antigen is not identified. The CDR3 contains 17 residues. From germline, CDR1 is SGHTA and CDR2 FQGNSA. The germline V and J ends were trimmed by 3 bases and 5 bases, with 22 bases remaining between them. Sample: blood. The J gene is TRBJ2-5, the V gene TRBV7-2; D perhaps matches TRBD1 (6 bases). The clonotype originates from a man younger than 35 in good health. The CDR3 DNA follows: TGTGCCAGCAGCTTTAACCGGGACACTCTATCCGGGGAGACCCAGTACTTC. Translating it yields CASSFNRDTLSGETQYF. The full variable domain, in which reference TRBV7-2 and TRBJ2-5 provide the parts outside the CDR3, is GAGVSQSPSNKVTEKGKDVELRCDPISGHTALYWYRQSLGQGLEFLIYFQGNSAPDKSGLPSDRFSAERTGGSVSTLTIQRTQQEDSAVYLCASSFNRDTLSGETQYFGPGTRLLVL.